The rows below give T cell receptor beta chains drawn from one sample of a study of cytomegalovirus exposure and HLA in healthy donors. TCRdb's table, derived via immunoSEQ multiplex PCR, lists solely in-frame clones and lacks some. The sample lists around 130,000 clones; around 59% were seen once. The sequencing sample was made of PBMCs. The receptors were gathered from a male donor in good health and CMV-seronegative. CDR3s leave out the opening cysteine and the closing phenylalanine or tryptophan. D genes are given only for firm matches.

TRBV29-1 NA SVVTQLDSYEQY
TRBV5-1 TRBD2 ASSWEGSSGANVLT
TRBV5-6 NA ASSLTFSCGYT
TRBV13 TRBD1 ASSPRTGAYEQY
TRBV9 NA ASSVDEQQQY
TRBV5-4 NA ASSPIQSLDSPLH
TRBV2 NA ASSERQGLEQPQH
TRBV9 TRBD1 ASSAGQGGGNTIY
TRBV7-2 NA ASSRGYHSLVTDTQY
TRBV18 NA ASSPPKVRAANGYT
TRBV11-2 NA ASSSTGVQETQY